This note documents a single TCR beta chain sequence. There are a few counts of this clonotype. Its antigen target is currently unknown. The record has no base qualities; no much larger clone is one base away. Libraries were prepared through RACE. TCRdb names NextSeq 500 as the instrument used. Library preparation attached unique molecular identifiers to individual cDNA molecules for quantitative, reproducible TCR counting. For every blood RNA sample, sequencing covered both the TCR alpha and TCR beta chains. Turning to the authors' computational methods: Samples had a median of roughly 91,000 TCRs, with a range from roughly 20,000 to 700,000. The Decombinator software suite was used to annotate V, J and CDR3 in the TCR reads. Every sample was subsampled to the same number of TCRs (28,000) for the PS versus PT1 abundance plots. Expanded TCRs were defined as absent before sensitization and observed at least eight times at the 2-week time point. TCRdb reran the public reads through fastp at Q25 and MiXCR, keeping productive beta chains. CDR3 protein duplicates are merged, each entry listing the most common genes and DNA. None of the V and J calls come from the authors' own analysis; TCRdb made them. The sample contains over 85,000 distinct CDR3 sequences, about a tenth of them found a single time. Of the sample, 3.1% falls within the top ten clones.

This sample is part of a study of human T cells and chemical hapten exposure (TCRdb year 2021). With respect to the entire study: For sensitization, 2% DPC in acetone was applied to a 2 cm by 2 cm area of upper inner arm skin. Most of the patients in the cohort were female, and the cohort covered alopecia areata with under or over 50% scalp involvement, alopecia totalis and alopecia universalis. Throughout the approximately 25-week study period, patients were also given weekly therapeutic DPC doses on the scalp. For TCR sequencing, blood came from 25 to 35 alopecia patients at anywhere from one to four time points (pre-sensitization, 2, 6 and 24 weeks). Peripheral blood TCR repertoire changes were tracked in vivo in alopecia patients during primary and secondary sensitization to the hapten diphenylcyclopropenone (DPC). Blood was sampled from patients pre-sensitization (week 0) and at 2, 6 and about 24 weeks after DPC sensitization. Libraries were pooled for sequencing, and variation in per-sample TCR yields was attributed mainly to small differences in library volumes within the pool. Patch tests used Finn chambers with 0.01% DPC on the upper back, scored after 6 days by International Contact Dermatitis Research Group standards. Points the paper makes about the study in general: Expanded TCRs formed significantly more large CDR3 similarity clusters than pre-sensitization or healthy control sets, consistent with antigen-driven responses. DPC sensitization did not change the number of TCRs with a frequency above 1 in 1000, and there was no evidence of changes in global repertoire structure. Patch test score correlated positively with the number of PT1 expanded TCRs, reaching significance at thresholds 8, 16 and 32 but not at 4. After repeated subsampling, the strength of the expansion versus patch-test correlation and the threshold at which it became significant changed. Alopecia, a presumed autoimmune disease, was present in all patients, so the immune response of the patients might differ from that of healthy individuals.

What the time point label conveys for this sample: pre-sensitization, week 0. Sample treatment or condition, as interpreted from the label and publication: therapeutic diphenylcyclopropenone sensitization with weekly scalp DPC. At every patch-test visit, the blood draw took place before the patch test was put on. Patients were considered eligible if aged 18 to 70, diagnosed with alopecia and deemed suitable for DPC therapy, and patients were excluded if pregnant. Total RNA was extracted from unfractionated whole blood that had been collected in Tempus Blood RNA tubes. CDR1 is given as LNHNV and CDR2 as YYDKDF, both from the germline V gene (reference sequence). The junction shows trimming of 1 base on V and 5 bases on J, plus 11 bases between the germline ends. From cysteine to phenylalanine, the CDR3 is 15 amino acids long. Kept here is only the CDR3 DNA, which spans 45 bases and is read in frame from base 1.

Source: whole blood, taken in connection with sensitization to the hapten diphenylcyclopropenone (DPC). The sequence came from a woman aged 55-69 years with alopecia areata. Some clones in this sample may be carry-over from other donors' samples. Rearrangement joined TRBV15 to TRBJ2-2; the D region possibly corresponds to TRBD2 (6 bases align). The CDR3 region has the sequence CATSRGSGLTGELFF. The DNA is TGTGCCACCAGCAGAGGGTCGGGACTTACCGGGGAGCTGTTTTTT.